The clone carrying this T cell receptor beta chain was counted a few times. The germline V gene has CDR1 MNHEY and CDR2 SMNVEV (reference sequence). Trimming stripped 4 bases from V and 1 base from J, with 7 bases between. This CDR3 has 13 residues. The data derive from a study of T-cell reconstitution after alpha-beta-depleted transplantation in children. Unique molecular identifiers were used in preparing the TCRbeta library. In TCRdb, the PCR reads were re-called with MiXCR into one record per CDR3 protein. This sample has about 400,000 distinct CDR3 sequences, with around 20% found just once. The J gene is TRBJ2-5, the V gene TRBV27; D gene unclear. The sequences come from PBMCs from the stem cell graft donor, collected from the stem cell graft. This sequence originates from a human donor who donated a stem cell graft to a child with acute myeloid leukemia. The CDR3 region is CASSYTLQETQYF. CDR3 nucleotides: TGTGCCAGCAGTTACACTCTCCAAGAGACCCAGTACTTC.